This T cell receptor beta chain came from a study of blood T cell repertoires in COVID-19. The germline V and J ends were trimmed by 1 base and 1 base, with 5 bases remaining between them. Germline values: CDR1 SGHAT, CDR2 FQNNGV. The CDR3 contains 14 residues. This clone has more than one count but fewer than ten. Method: immunoSEQ multiplex PCR; TCRdb's copy keeps in-frame clones and lacks some. This table has about 200,000 clones, 90% appearing once. The specimen sequenced was peripheral blood. V is TRBV11-2 and J is TRBJ1-5; the D gene is possibly TRBD1 (5 bases). This clonotype was obtained from a man aged 50-60 years with acute or convalescent COVID-19. The CDR3 here is CASSLGGSNQPQHF. Written as DNA, the CDR3 is TGTGCCAGCAGCTTAGGGGGCAGCAATCAGCCCCAGCATTTT.